The 21 T cell receptor beta chains in this list originate from one sample, sequenced in a study of blood T cell repertoires in COVID-19. The repertoire was sequenced with immunoSEQ multiplex PCR; TCRdb's copy has only in-frame clones and lacks some. The repertoire includes 200,000 to 250,000 clones, about nine tenths of them detected once, and around 0.85% sits in the top ten. What was sequenced was PBMCs or T cells enriched from blood (not recorded which). Receptors were obtained from a man between 50 and 59 years old who had been exposed to COVID-19.

This chain links TRBV6-5 with TRBJ1-4; the match to TRBD1 covers 10 bases. This CDR3 is 14 amino acids long. Trimming at V came to 6 bases and at J to 6 bases, leaving 4 bases not matched to a gene. Germline V lookup: CDR1 MNHEY, CDR2 SVGAGI. CDR3 region: CASSPDRGHEKLFF. CDR3 nucleotide sequence: TGTGCCAGCAGCCCCGACAGGGGGCATGAAAAACTGTTTTTT.

The gene calls are TRBV28 and TRBJ2-1; D call uncertain. The CDR3 runs to 12 residues. The germline V gene has CDR1 MDHEN and CDR2 SYDVKM. The ends were cut back, 8 bases at V and 4 bases at J, with 9 bases in the middle. In nucleotides, the CDR3 is TGTGCCAGCGCGCTGATTTACAATGAGCAGTTCTTC. Protein: CASALIYNEQFF. The variable domain in full, with the rest retrieved from reference TRBV28 and TRBJ2-1, is DVKVTQSSRYLVKRTGEKVFLECVQDMDHENMFWYRQDPGLGLRLIYFSYDVKMKEKGDIPEGYSVSREKKERFSLILESASTNQTSMYLCASALIYNEQFFGPGTRLTVL.

The rearrangement uses TRBV23-1 and TRBJ1-3, with 8 nucleotides matching TRBD1. TRBV23-1 is flagged as an ORF with uncertain function. This CDR3 has 17 amino acids. The trim removed 0 bases at V and 2 bases at J, leaving 6 bases unmatched. DNA of the CDR3: TGCGCCAGCAGTCAATCTAACCAGGGGGCGGCTGGAAACACCATATATTTT. Translation gives CASSQSNQGAAGNTIYF.

V is TRBV5-1 and J is TRBJ2-3; 12 nucleotides line up with TRBD2. The junction had 3 bases not matched to a gene; V was cut back by 0 bases and J by 4 bases. This CDR3 comprises 16 residues. Germline V gives CDR1 SGHRS, CDR2 YFSETQ. CDR3 region: CASSLGLAGGSDTQYF. The CDR3, as DNA: TGCGCCAGCAGCTTGGGTCTAGCGGGGGGGTCAGATACGCAGTATTTT.

The sample holds one count of this clone. The chain employs TRBV9 and TRBJ1-5, with D possibly being TRBD1 (6 bases). The CDR3 loop spans 15 amino acids. CDR1 and CDR2 (germline): SGDLS, YYNGEE. V lost 1 base and J lost 5, with 13 bases in between. DNA of the CDR3: TGTGCCAGCAGCGTAATGGGGGCGCCTGATCAGCCCCAGCATTTT. This translates into CASSVMGAPDQPQHF.

The J gene is TRBJ2-1, the V gene TRBV5-1, with 8 bases fitting TRBD1. The CDR3 loop spans 15 amino acids. Germline-derived CDR1 and CDR2 are SGHRS and YFSETQ. V shed 0 bases and J 5 bases; nucleotides not matched to a gene: 4. CDR3 protein: CASSLDRGINNEQFF. The CDR3 coding sequence is TGCGCCAGCAGCTTGGACAGGGGGATTAACAATGAGCAGTTCTTC.

The CDR3 coding sequence is TGTGCCAGCAGACAGGGGGCAGGCAATGAGCAGTTCTTC. It is translated as CASRQGAGNEQFF. The J gene is TRBJ2-1, the V gene TRBV6-6; 9 positions agree with TRBD1. The germline gives CDR1 MNHNY, CDR2 SVGAGI (reference sequence). This CDR3 has 13 amino acids. V lost 6 bases and J lost 6; bases outside the gene matches: 3.

The chain employs TRBV18 and TRBJ1-1, with D possibly matching TRBD1 (5 bases). This CDR3 is 15 amino acids long. The ends were cut back, 0 bases at V and 0 bases at J, with 8 bases in the middle. Germline-derived CDR1 and CDR2 are KGHSH and LQKENI. CDR3 region: CASSPPSRVNTEAFF. CDR3 nucleotide sequence: TGTGCCAGCTCACCACCTAGCAGGGTGAACACTGAAGCTTTCTTT.

The chain uses TRBV4-2 and TRBJ2-3, with 7 bases fitting TRBD2. V lost 2 bases and J lost 0; bases outside the gene matches: 8. There are 17 residues in the CDR3. CDR1 and CDR2 (germline): LGHNA, YNFKEQ. The CDR3 is CASSQIERGTSTDTQYF. CDR3 in DNA: TGTGCCAGCAGCCAAATCGAGCGGGGAACTAGCACAGATACGCAGTATTTT.

The CDR3 spells CASSPPSSGGGEKLFF. Here the CDR3 DNA reads TGTGCCAGCTCACCACCGTCATCTGGGGGCGGTGAAAAACTGTTTTTT. The gene calls are TRBV18 and TRBJ1-4; maybe TRBD1 (6 bases). CDR1 and CDR2 from the germline V gene are KGHSH and LQKENI. The V gene lost 0 bases and the J gene lost 7 bases, with 15 bases spanning the gap. CDR3 length: 16 amino acids.

The chain employs TRBV7-8 and TRBJ1-6; no clear D gene. In germline, CDR1 is SGHVS, CDR2 FQNEAQ. CDR3 length: 15 amino acids. Trimming took off 1 base at V and 4 bases at J, with 8 bases between the two ends. Written as DNA, the CDR3 is TGTGCCAGCAGCTTAGAACGGGGTTATAATTCACCCCTCCACTTT. It is translated as CASSLERGYNSPLHF.

This chain's CDR3 is CASSYGPNYGYTF. DNA for the CDR3: TGTGCCAGCAGTTACGGGCCCAACTATGGCTACACCTTC. The chain couples TRBV6-5 to TRBJ1-2; D gene ambiguous. Germline V gene sequence: CDR1 MNHEY, CDR2 SVGAGI. The CDR3 totals 13 residues. The V end was cut by 2 bases, the J end by 2 bases, with 6 bases between.

This clone appeared once. The chain recombines TRBV9 with TRBJ1-2; D uncertain. The ends were cut back, 4 bases at V and 2 bases at J, with 9 bases in the middle. Per germline, CDR1 SGDLS and CDR2 YYNGEE. The length of the CDR3 is 13 residues. CDR3: CASSQNGNYGYTF. The CDR3 DNA is TGTGCCAGCAGCCAAAATGGCAACTATGGCTACACCTTC.

This rearrangement joins TRBV3-1 (or the pseudogene TRBV3-2) to TRBJ2-5, with TRBD2 matching 7 bases. V gave up 1 base and J gave up 4 bases; unmatched junction bases: 0. Germline lookup yields CDR1 LGHDT and CDR2 YNNKEL (reference sequence). The CDR3 covers 13 residues. The CDR3 spells CASSQGGGETQYF. The DNA for the CDR3 is TGTGCCAGCAGCCAAGGGGGGGGAGAGACCCAGTACTTC.

This chain links TRBV5-1 with TRBJ1-4; D remains unclear. In germline, CDR1 is SGHRS, CDR2 YFSETQ. The CDR3 has 12 residues. V was clipped by 2 bases and J by 6 bases, with 5 bases between them. The DNA for the CDR3 is TGCGCCAGCAGCTTAGAGGATGAAAAACTGTTTTTT. Its protein is CASSLEDEKLFF.

This chain links TRBV3-1 (or the pseudogene TRBV3-2) with TRBJ2-7; TRBD1 matches at 8 bases. Germline values: CDR1 LGHDT, CDR2 YNNKEL (reference sequence). The CDR3 runs to 14 residues. V was pared by 4 bases and J by 3 bases, with 5 bases of the junction left unmatched. The CDR3 sequence: CASSRGQGFYEQYF. Written as DNA, the CDR3 is TGTGCCAGCAGCCGCGGACAGGGATTCTACGAGCAGTACTTC.

This clone turned up a few times. This chain uses TRBV18 with TRBJ2-7; TRBD1 agrees at 7 bases. There are 15 residues in the CDR3. V lost 2 bases, J lost 2 bases, and 6 bases stayed unmatched. Germline CDR1 reads KGHSH; CDR2 reads LQKENI. CDR3 sequence reads: CASSPARDRTYEQYF. CDR3 nucleotides: TGTGCCAGCTCACCAGCCCGGGACAGAACCTACGAGCAGTACTTC. The variable domain in full, completed from reference TRBV18 and TRBJ2-7, reads NAGVMQNPRHLVRRRGQEARLRCSPMKGHSHVYWYRQLPEEGLKFMVYLQKENIIDESGMPKERFSAEFPKEGPSILRIQQVVRGDSAAYFCASSPARDRTYEQYFGPGTRLTVT.

The chain couples TRBV5-1 to TRBJ2-2, with no clear D. This CDR3 has 15 amino acids. Trimming stripped 3 bases from V and 0 bases from J, with 9 bases between. Germline V gene data show CDR1 as SGHRS and CDR2 as YFSETQ. The CDR3 nucleotides are TGCGCCAGCAGCTCCGGAGCAGCGAACACCGGGGAGCTGTTTTTT. Residues: CASSSGAANTGELFF.

This chain uses TRBV10-3 with TRBJ2-1, with TRBD1 matching over 7 bases. This CDR3 comprises 11 residues. Germline V gives CDR1 ENHRY, CDR2 SYGVKD. J gave up 15 bases and V 6 bases, and 8 bases lay outside the gene matches. This CDR3 is CAISQTGWWFF. The CDR3 DNA is TGTGCCATCAGCCAGACAGGGTGGTGGTTCTTC.

J is TRBJ1-1 and V is TRBV25-1; 7 bases align to TRBD1. Germline CDR1 and CDR2: MGHDK and SYGVNS. There are 12 residues in the CDR3. V shed 4 bases, J shed 6 bases, and the junction held 2 bases outside the gene matches. The CDR3 region is CASSGQGAEAFF. The CDR3 region has the DNA TGTGCCAGCAGTGGACAGGGAGCTGAAGCTTTCTTT.

The chain combines TRBV5-4 with TRBJ1-2; possible D gene TRBD1, 6 bases. Germline CDR1 and CDR2: SGHNT and YYREEE (reference sequence). With 5 bases removed from V and 5 bases from J, the gap between germline ends came to 13 bases. The CDR3 runs to 13 residues. CDR3: CASSIDRSYGYTF. The CDR3 DNA sequence: TGTGCCAGCAGTATCGACAGGAGTTATGGCTACACCTTC.